This entry features one T cell receptor (beta chain) sequence. This table comes from immunoSEQ multiplex PCR, and its TCRdb copy is limited to in-frame clones, with some not included. Found here are around 50,000 clones, roughly nine tenths of them singletons; the top ten hold under 13%. This CDR3 region has 18 residues. Trimming cost V 4 bases and J 1 base; bases outside gene matches: 11. Germline V CDR1 and CDR2: ENHRY, SYGVKD. These data belong to a study of OX40 agonist ivuxolimab in advanced cancers. Patients had blood sampled at baseline and again on cycle 4 day 1 and cycle 7 day 1. The clonotype was recovered from an adult with an advanced solid tumor such as melanoma, head and neck, liver or kidney cancer. The genes are TRBV10-3 and TRBJ1-5, with 9 bases lining up with TRBD1. Specimen: CD4+ or CD8+ T cells sorted from blood, collected in a trial of the OX40 agonist ivuxolimab. CDR3 coding DNA: TGTGCCATCAGTGCTGGGACAGGGCGATCGGCGAGCAATCAGCCCCAGCATTTT. Translation gives CAISAGTGRSASNQPQHF.